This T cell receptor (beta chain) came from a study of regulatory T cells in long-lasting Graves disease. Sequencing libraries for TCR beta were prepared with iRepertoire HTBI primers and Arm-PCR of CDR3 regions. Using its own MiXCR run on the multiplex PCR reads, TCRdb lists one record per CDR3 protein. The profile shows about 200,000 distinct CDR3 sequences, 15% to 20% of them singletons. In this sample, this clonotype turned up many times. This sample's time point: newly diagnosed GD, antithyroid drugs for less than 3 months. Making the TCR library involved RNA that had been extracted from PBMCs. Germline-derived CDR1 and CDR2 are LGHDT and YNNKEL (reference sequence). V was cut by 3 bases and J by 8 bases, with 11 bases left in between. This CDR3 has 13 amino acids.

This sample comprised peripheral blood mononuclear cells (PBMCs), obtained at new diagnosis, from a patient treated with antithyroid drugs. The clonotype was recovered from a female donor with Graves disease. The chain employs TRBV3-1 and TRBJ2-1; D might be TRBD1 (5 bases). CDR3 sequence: CASSQGRLDEQFF. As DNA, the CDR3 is TGTGCCAGCAGCCAGGGGCGATTGGATGAGCAGTTCTTC.